Detailed here is one TCR beta chain. Data came from immunoSEQ multiplex PCR; TCRdb stores just in-frame clones and leaves some out. Of 350,000 to 450,000 clones in the sample, approximately 90% are singletons; the top ten hold 0.7% to 0.95%. J was trimmed by 4 bases and V by 2 bases; bases with no gene match: 7. Germline CDR1 and CDR2: SGHTA and FQGNSA. The CDR3 is made up of 15 amino acids. This record comes from a study of blood T cell repertoires in COVID-19. Assignments of participants to cohorts depended upon their own reported clinical history. It was within 2 weeks before study entry that exposed participants met a COVID-19 case.

Sequencing used PBMCs or T cells enriched from blood (not recorded which). The chain recombines TRBV7-2 with TRBJ1-2, with 7 bases that match TRBD1. The clonotype originates from a woman aged 40 to 50 who had been exposed to COVID-19. CDR3 in amino acids: CASSLTSGGRYGYTF. Here the CDR3 DNA reads TGTGCCAGCAGCTTAACGTCAGGGGGGCGCTATGGCTACACCTTC. The complete variable domain, with remaining parts taken from reference TRBV7-2 and TRBJ1-2, reads GAGVSQSPSNKVTEKGKDVELRCDPISGHTALYWYRQSLGQGLEFLIYFQGNSAPDKSGLPSDRFSAERTGGSVSTLTIQRTQQEDSAVYLCASSLTSGGRYGYTFGSGTRLTVV.